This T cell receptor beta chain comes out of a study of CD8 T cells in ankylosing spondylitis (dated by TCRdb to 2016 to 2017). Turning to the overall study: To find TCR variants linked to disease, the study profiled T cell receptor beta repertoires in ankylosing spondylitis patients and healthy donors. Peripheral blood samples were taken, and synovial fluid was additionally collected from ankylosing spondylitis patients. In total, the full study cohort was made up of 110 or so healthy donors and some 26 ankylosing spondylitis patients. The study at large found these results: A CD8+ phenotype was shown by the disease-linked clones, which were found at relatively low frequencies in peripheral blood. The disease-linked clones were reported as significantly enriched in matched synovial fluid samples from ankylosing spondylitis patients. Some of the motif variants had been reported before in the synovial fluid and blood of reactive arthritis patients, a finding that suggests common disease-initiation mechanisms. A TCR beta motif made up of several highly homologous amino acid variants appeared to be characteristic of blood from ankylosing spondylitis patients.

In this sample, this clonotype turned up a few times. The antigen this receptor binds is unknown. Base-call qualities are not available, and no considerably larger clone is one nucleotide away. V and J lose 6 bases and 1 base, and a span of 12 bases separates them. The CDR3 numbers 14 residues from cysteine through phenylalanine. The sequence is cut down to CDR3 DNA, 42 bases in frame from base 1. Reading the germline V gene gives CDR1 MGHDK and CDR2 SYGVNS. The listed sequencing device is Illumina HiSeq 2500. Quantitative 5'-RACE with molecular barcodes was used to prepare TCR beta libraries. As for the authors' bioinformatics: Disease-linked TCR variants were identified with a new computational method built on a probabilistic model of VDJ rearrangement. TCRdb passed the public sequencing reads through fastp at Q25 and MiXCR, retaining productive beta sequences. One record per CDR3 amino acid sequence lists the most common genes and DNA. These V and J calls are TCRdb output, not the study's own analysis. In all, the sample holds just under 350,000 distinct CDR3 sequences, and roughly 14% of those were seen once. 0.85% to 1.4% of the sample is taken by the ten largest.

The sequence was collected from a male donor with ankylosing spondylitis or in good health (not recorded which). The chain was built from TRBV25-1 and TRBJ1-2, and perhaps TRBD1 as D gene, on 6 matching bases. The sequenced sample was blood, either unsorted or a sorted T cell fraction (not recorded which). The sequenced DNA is TGTGCCAGCAGCCCTACCAGGGGTAACTATGGCTACACCTTC. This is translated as CASSPTRGNYGYTF.